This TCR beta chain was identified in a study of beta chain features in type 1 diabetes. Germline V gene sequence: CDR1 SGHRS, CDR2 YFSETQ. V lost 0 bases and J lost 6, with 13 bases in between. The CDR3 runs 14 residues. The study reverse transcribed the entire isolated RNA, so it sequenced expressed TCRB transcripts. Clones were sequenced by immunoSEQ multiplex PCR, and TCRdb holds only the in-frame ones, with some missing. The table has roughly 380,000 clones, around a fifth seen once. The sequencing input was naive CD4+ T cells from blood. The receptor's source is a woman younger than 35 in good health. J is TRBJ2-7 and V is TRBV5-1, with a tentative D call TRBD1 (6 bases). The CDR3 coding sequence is TGCGCCAGCAGCTTGGCCTACAGGGATACCGAGCAGTACTTC. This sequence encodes CASSLAYRDTEQYF.